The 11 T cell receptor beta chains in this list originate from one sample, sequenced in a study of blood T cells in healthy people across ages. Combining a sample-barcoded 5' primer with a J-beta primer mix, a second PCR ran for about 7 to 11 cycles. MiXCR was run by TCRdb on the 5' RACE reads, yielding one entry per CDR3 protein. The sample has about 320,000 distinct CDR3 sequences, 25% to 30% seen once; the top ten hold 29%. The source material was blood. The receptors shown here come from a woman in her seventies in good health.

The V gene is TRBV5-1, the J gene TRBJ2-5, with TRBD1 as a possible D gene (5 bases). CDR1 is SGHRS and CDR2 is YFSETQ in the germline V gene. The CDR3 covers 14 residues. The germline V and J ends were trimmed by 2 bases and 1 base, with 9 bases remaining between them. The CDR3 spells CASSFDSTQETQYF. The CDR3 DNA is TGCGCCAGCAGCTTCGACAGTACCCAAGAGACCCAGTACTTC.

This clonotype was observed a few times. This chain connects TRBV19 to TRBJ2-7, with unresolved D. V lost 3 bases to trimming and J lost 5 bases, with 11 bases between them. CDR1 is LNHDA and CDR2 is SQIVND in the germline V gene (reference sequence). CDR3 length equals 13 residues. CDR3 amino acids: CASSMGYRNEQYF. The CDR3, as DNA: TGTGCCAGTAGTATGGGGTATCGGAACGAGCAGTACTTC.

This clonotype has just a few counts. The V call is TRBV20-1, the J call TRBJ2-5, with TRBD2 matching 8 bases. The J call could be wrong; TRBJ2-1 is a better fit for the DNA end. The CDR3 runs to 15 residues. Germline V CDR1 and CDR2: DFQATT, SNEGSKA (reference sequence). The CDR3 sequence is CSARDLSGVAAEQFF. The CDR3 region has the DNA TGCAGTGCTAGAGATCTTAGCGGGGTTGCTGCGGAGCAGTTCTTC.

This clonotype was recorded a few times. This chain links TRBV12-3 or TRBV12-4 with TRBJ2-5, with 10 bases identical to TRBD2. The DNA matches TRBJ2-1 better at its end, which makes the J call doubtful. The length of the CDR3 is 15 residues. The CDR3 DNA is TGTGCCAGCAGTTTGAGGACTAGCGGACACAATGAGCAGTTCTTC. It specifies CASSLRTSGHNEQFF.

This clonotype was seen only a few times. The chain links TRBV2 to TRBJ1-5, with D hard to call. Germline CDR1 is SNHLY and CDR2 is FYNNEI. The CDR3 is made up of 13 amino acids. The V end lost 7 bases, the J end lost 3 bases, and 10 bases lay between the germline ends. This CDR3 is CASTGVLNQPQHF. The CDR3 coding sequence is TGTGCCAGCACCGGGGTCCTCAATCAGCCCCAGCATTTT.

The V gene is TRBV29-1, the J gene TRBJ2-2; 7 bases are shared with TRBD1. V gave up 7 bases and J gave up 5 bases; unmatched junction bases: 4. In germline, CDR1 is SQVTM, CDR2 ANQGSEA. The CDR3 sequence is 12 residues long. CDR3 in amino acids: CSEETGTGELFF. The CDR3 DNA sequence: TGCAGCGAGGAGACAGGGACCGGGGAGCTGTTTTTT.

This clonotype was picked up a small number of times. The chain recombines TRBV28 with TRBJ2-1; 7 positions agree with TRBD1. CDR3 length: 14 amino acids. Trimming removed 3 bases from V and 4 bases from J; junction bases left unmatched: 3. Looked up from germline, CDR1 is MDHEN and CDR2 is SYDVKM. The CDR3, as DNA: TGTGCCAGCAGTTTGCCGGGACAGTACAATGAGCAGTTCTTC. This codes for CASSLPGQYNEQFF. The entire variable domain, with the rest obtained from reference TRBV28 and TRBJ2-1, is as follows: DVKVTQSSRYLVKRTGEKVFLECVQDMDHENMFWYRQDPGLGLRLIYFSYDVKMKEKGDIPEGYSVSREKKERFSLILESASTNQTSMYLCASSLPGQYNEQFFGPGTRLTVL.

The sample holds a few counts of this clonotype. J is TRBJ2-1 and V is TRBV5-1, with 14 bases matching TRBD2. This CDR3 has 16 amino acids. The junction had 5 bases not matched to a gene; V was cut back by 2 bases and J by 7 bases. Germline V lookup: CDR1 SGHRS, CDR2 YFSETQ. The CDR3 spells CASSLGTSGSWNEQFF. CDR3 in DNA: TGCGCCAGCAGCTTAGGGACTAGCGGGAGTTGGAATGAGCAGTTCTTC.

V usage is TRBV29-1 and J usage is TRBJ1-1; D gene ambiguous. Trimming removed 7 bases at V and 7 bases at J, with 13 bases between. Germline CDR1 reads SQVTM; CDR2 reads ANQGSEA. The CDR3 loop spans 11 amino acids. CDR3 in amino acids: CSGEVGYEAFF. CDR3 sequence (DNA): TGCAGCGGGGAGGTGGGGTATGAAGCTTTCTTT.

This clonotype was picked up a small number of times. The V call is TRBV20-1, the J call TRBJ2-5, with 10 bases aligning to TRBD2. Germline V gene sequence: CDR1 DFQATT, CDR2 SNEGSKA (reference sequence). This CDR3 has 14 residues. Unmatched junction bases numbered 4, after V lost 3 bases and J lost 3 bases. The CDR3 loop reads CSASRLAGEETQYF. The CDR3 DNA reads TGCAGTGCTAGCCGTCTAGCGGGAGAAGAGACCCAGTACTTC.

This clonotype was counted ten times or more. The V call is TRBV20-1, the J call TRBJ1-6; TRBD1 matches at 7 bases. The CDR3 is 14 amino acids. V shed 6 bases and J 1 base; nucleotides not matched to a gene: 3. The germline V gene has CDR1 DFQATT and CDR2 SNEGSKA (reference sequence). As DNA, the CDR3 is TGCAGTGCCACAGGGGAGTCCTATAATTCACCCCTCCACTTT. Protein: CSATGESYNSPLHF.